This T cell receptor beta chain was found in a study of human T cells and chemical hapten exposure. Unfractionated whole blood served as the source for total RNA extraction. The library attached unique molecular identifiers to individual cDNA molecules. TCRdb re-called the 5' RACE reads through MiXCR, storing one row per CDR3 protein. The data contain tens of thousands of distinct CDR3 sequences, about 15% of them singletons. The CDR3 extends over 17 amino acids. Germline trimming cut 1 base from V and 8 bases from J; bases unmatched to any gene: 8. Germline CDR1 and CDR2: DFQATT and SNEGSKA (reference sequence).

The receptor comes from a female donor in good health. The V and J genes are TRBV20-1 and TRBJ2-1; 16 nucleotides align to TRBD2. CDR3 loop: CSARGGLAGGPGDEQFF. The CDR3 DNA follows: TGCAGTGCTAGAGGGGGACTAGCGGGAGGGCCGGGCGATGAGCAGTTCTTC.